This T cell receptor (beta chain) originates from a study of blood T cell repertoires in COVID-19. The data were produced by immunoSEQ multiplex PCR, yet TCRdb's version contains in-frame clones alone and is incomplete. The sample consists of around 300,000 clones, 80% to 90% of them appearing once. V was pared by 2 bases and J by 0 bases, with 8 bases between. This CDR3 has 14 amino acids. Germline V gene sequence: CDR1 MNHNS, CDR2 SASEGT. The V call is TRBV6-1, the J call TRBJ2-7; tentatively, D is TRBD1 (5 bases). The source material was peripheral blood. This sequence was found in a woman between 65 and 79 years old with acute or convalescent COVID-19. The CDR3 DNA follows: TGTGCCAGCAGTGAACAGGGTACCTCCTACGAGCAGTACTTC. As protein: CASSEQGTSYEQYF.